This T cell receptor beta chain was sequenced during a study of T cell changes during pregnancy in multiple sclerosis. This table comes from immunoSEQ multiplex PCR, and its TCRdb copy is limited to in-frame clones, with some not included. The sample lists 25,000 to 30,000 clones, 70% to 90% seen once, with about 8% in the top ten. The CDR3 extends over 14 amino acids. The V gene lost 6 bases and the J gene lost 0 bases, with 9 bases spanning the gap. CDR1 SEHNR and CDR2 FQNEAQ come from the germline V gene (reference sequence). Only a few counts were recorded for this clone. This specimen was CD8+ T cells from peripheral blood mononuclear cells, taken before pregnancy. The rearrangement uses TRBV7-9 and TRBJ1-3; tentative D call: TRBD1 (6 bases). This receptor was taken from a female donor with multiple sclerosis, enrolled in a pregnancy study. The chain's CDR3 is CASSRTDSGNTIYF. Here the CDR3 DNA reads TGTGCCAGCAGTCGGACAGACTCTGGAAACACCATATATTTT.